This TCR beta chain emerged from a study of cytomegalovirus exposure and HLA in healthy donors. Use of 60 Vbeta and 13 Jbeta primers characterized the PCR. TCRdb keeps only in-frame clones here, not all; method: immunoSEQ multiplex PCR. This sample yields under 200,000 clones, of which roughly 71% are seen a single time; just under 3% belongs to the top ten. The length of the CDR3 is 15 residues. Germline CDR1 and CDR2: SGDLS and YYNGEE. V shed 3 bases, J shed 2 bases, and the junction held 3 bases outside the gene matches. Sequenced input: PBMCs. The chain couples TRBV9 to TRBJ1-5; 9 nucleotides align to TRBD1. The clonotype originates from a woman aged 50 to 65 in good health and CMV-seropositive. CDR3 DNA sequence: TGTGCCAGCAGCGCGACAGGGGGAGGCAATCAGCCCCAGCATTTT. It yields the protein CASSATGGGNQPQHF.